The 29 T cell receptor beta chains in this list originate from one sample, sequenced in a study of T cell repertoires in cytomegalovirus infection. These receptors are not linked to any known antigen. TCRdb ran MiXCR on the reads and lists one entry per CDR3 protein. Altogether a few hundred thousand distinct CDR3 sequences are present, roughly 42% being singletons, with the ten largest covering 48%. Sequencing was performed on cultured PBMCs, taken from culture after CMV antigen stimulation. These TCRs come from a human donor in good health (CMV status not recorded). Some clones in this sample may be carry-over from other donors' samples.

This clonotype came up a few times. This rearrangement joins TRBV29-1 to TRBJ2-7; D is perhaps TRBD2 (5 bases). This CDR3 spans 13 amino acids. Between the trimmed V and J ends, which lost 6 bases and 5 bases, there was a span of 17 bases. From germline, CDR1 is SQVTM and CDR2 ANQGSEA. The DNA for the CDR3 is TGCAGCGTGGTTAGCGACCTCCGCCACGAGCAGTACTTC. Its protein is CSVVSDLRHEQYF.

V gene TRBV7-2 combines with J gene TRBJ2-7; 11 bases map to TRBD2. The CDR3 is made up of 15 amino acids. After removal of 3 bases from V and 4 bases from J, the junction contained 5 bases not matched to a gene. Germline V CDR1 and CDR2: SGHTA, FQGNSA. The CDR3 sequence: CASSFPTSGKYEQYF. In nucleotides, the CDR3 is TGTGCCAGCAGCTTCCCGACTAGCGGGAAATACGAGCAGTACTTC.

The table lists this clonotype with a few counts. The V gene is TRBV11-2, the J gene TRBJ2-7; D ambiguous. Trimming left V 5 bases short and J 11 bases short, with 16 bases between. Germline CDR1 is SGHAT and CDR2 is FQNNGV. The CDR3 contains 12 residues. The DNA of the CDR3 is TGTGCCAGCAGCAAATCGACGGCCGCGAAGTACTTC. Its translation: CASSKSTAAKYF.

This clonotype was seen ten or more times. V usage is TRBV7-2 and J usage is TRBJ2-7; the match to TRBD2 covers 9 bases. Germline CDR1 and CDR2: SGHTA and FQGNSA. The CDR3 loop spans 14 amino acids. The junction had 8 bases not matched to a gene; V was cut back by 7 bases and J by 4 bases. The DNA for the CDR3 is TGTGCCAGCAAACGGCTAGCGGGGACGTACGAGCAGTACTTC. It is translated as CASKRLAGTYEQYF.

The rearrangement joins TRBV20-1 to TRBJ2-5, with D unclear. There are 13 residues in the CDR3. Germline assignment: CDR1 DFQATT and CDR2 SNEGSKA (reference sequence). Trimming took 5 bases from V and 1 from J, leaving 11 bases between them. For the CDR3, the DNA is TGCAGTGCTGACCGGACCGTCCAAGAGACCCAGTACTTC. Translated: CSADRTVQETQYF.

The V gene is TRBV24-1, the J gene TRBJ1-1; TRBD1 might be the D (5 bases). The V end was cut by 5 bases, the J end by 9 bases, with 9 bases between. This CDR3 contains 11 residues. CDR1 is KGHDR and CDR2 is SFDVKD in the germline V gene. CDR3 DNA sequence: TGTGCCACCAGTGTCGGGGGGAAAGCTTTCTTT. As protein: CATSVGGKAFF.

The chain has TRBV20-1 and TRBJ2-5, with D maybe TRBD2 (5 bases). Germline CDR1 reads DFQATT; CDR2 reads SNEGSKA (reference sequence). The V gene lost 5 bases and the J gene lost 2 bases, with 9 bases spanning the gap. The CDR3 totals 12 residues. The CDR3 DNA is TGCAGTGCTCGTGGGGAGCAAGAGACCCAGTACTTC. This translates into CSARGEQETQYF.

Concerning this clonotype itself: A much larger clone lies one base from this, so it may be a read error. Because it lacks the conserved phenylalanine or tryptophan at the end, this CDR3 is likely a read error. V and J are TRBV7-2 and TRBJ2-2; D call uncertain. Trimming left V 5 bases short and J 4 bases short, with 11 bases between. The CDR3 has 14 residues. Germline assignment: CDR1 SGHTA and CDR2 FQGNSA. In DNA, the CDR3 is TGTGCCAGCAGCCCCTACACTGGCACCGGGGAGCTGTTTTCT. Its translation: CASSPYTGTGELFS.

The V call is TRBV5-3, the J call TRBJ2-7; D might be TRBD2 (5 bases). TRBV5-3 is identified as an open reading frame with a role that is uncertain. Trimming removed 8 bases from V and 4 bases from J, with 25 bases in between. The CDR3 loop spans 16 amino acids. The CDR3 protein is CASRPNPGTESYEQYF. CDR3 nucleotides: TGTGCCAGCAGACCCAACCCGGGAACCGAAAGTTACGAGCAGTACTTC.

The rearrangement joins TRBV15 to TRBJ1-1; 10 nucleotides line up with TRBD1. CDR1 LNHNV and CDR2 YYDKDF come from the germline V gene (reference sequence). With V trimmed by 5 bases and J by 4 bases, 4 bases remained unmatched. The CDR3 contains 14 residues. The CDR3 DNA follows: TGTGCCACCAGCGCCTGGGACAGGGGCACTGAAGCTTTCTTT. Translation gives CATSAWDRGTEAFF.

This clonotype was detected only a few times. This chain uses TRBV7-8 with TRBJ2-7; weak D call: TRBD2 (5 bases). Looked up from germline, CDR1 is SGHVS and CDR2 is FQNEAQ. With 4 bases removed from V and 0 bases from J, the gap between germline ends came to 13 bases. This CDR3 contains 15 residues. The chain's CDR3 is CASSYYPGNSYEQYF. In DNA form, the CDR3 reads TGTGCCAGCAGCTATTATCCGGGGAACTCCTACGAGCAGTACTTC.

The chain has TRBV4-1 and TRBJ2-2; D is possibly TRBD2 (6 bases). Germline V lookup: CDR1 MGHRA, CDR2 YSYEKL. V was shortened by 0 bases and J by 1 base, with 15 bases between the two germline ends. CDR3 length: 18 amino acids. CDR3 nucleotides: TGCGCCAGCAGCCAAGATCCGCGGGGTGCCCGGAACACCGGGGAGCTGTTTTTT. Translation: CASSQDPRGARNTGELFF.

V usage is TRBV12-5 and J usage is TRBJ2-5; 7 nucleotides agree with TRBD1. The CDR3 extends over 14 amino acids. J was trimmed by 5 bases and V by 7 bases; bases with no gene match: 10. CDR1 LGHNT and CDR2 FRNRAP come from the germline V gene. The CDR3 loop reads CASDPSTGDETQYF. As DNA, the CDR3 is TGTGCTAGTGACCCCTCCACAGGGGATGAGACCCAGTACTTC. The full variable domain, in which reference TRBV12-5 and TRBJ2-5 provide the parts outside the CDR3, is DARVTQTPRHKVTEMGQEVTMRCQPILGHNTVFWYRQTMMQGLELLAYFRNRAPLDDSGMPKDRFSAEMPDATLATLKIQPSEPRDSAVYFCASDPSTGDETQYFGPGTRLLVL.

This chain's CDR3 is CASSPGQAGGYTF. CDR3 coding DNA: TGTGCCAGCTCACCGGGGCAGGCCGGTGGCTACACCTTC. V and J are TRBV18 and TRBJ1-2, with D tentatively TRBD1 (5 bases). The ends were cut back, 3 bases at V and 7 bases at J, with 12 bases in the middle. Germline loops: CDR1 KGHSH, CDR2 LQKENI. The CDR3 totals 13 residues. The full variable domain, with the rest looked up from reference TRBV18 and TRBJ1-2, is NAGVMQNPRHLVRRRGQEARLRCSPMKGHSHVYWYRQLPEEGLKFMVYLQKENIIDESGMPKERFSAEFPKEGPSILRIQQVVRGDSAAYFCASSPGQAGGYTFGSGTRLTVV.

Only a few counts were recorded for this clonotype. This CDR3 is CASSKGVYEQYF. The CDR3 DNA reads TGTGCCAGCAGCAAAGGGGTCTACGAGCAGTACTTC. The chain uses TRBV7-2 and TRBJ2-7, with a possible D match to TRBD1 (5 bases). The V gene lost 5 bases and the J gene lost 3 bases, with 8 bases spanning the gap. CDR3 length: 12 amino acids. Germline V gene lookup returns CDR1 SGHTA and CDR2 FQGNSA.

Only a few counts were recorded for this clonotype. The chain's CDR3 is CASSLGRGPQETQYF. DNA for the CDR3: TGTGCCAGCAGCTTAGGGAGGGGACCCCAAGAGACCCAGTACTTC. This chain links TRBV7-2 with TRBJ2-5; D might be TRBD2 (6 bases). Trimming removed 1 base at V and 1 base at J, with 10 bases between. This CDR3 spans 15 amino acids. Germline V gene lookup returns CDR1 SGHTA and CDR2 FQGNSA.

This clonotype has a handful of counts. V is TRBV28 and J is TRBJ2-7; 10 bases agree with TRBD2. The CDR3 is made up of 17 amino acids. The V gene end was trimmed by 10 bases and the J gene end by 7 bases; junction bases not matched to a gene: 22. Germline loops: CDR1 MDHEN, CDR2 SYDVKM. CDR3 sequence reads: CATTGPSSGSRSEEQYF. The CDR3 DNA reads TGTGCCACCACGGGGCCGTCTAGCGGGAGTAGGTCAGAAGAGCAGTACTTC.

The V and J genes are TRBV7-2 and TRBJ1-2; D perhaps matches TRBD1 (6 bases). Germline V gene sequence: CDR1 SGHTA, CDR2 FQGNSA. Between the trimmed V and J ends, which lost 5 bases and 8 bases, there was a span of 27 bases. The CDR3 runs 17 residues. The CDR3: CASSIRGGAPLIGGYTF. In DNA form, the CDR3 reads TGTGCCAGCAGCATAAGGGGGGGGGCTCCTCTTATAGGCGGCTACACCTTC.

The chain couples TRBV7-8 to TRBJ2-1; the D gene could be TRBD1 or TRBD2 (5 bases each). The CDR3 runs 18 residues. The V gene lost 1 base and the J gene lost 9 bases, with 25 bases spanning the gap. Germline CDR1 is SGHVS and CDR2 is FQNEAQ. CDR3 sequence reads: CASSLGRVQGPLGSEQFF. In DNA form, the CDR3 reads TGTGCCAGCAGCTTAGGTCGGGTTCAGGGACCCCTTGGCAGTGAGCAGTTCTTC.

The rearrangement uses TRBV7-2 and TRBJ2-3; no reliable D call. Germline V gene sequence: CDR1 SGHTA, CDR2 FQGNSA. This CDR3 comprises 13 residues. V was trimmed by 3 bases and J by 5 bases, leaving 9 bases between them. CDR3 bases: TGTGCCAGCAGCTTTAATAGAGGAGATACGCAGTATTTT. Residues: CASSFNRGDTQYF.

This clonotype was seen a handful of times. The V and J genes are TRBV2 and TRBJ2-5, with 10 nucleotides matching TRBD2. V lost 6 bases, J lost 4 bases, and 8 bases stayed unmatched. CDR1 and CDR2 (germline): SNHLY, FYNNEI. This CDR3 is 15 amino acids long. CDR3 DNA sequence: TGTGCCAGCAGCCCCTCCACTAGCGGGGCAGAGACCCAGTACTTC. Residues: CASSPSTSGAETQYF.

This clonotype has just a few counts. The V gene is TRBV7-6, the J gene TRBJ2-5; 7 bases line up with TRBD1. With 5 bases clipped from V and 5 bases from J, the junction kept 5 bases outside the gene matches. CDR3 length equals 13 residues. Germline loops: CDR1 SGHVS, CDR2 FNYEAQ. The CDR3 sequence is CASSPTGAETQYF. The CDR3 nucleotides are TGTGCCAGCAGCCCTACAGGGGCGGAGACCCAGTACTTC.

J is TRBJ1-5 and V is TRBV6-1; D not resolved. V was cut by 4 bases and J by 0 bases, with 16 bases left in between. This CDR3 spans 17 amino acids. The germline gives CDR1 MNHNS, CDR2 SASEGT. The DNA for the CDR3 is TGTGCCAGCAGTGCCTGGAACGTGTTCAGTAGCAATCAGCCCCAGCATTTT. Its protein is CASSAWNVFSSNQPQHF.

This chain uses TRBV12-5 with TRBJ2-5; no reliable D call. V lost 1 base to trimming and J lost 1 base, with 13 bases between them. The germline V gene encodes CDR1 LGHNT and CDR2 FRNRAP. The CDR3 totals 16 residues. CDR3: CASGLAPGLGQETQYF. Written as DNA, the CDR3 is TGTGCTAGTGGTTTGGCCCCGGGCCTTGGCCAAGAGACCCAGTACTTC. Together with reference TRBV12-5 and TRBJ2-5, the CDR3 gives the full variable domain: DARVTQTPRHKVTEMGQEVTMRCQPILGHNTVFWYRQTMMQGLELLAYFRNRAPLDDSGMPKDRFSAEMPDATLATLKIQPSEPRDSAVYFCASGLAPGLGQETQYFGPGTRLLVL.

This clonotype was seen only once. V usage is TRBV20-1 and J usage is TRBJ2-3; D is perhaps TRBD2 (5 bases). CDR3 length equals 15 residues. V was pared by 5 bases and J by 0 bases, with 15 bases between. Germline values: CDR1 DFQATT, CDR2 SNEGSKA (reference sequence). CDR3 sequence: CSAGGRNPSTDTQYF. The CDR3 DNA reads TGCAGTGCTGGAGGACGGAACCCTAGCACAGATACGCAGTATTTT.

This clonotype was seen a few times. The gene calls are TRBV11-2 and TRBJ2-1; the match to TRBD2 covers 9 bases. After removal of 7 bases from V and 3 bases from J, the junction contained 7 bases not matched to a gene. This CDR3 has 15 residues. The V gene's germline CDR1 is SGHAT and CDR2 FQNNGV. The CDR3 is CASTGLAHSYNEQFF. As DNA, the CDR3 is TGTGCCAGCACCGGACTAGCGCATAGCTACAATGAGCAGTTCTTC.

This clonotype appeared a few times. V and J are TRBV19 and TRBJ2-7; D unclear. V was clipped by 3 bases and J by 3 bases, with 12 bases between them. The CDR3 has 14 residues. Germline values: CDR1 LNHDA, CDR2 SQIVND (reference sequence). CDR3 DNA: TGTGCCAGTAGTATGAGGCAGGATCTCTACGAGCAGTACTTC. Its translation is CASSMRQDLYEQYF. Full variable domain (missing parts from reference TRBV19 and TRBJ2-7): DGGITQSPKYLFRKEGQNVTLSCEQNLNHDAMYWYRQDPGQGLRLIYYSQIVNDFQKGDIAEGYSVSREKKESFPLTVTSAQKNPTAFYLCASSMRQDLYEQYFGPGTRLTVT.

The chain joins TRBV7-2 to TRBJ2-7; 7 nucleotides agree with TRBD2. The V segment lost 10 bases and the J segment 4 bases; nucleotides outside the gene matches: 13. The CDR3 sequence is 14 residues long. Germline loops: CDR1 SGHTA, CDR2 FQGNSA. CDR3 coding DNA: TGTGCCACCGCCCCCGAGGCTAGCGGTTACGAGCAGTACTTC. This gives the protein CATAPEASGYEQYF.

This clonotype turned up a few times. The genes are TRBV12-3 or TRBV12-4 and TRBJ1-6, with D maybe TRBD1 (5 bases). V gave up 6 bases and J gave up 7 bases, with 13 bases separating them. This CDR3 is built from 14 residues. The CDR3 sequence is CASSSGFRNSPLHF. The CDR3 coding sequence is TGTGCCAGCAGCTCAGGGTTTCGGAATTCACCCCTCCACTTT.